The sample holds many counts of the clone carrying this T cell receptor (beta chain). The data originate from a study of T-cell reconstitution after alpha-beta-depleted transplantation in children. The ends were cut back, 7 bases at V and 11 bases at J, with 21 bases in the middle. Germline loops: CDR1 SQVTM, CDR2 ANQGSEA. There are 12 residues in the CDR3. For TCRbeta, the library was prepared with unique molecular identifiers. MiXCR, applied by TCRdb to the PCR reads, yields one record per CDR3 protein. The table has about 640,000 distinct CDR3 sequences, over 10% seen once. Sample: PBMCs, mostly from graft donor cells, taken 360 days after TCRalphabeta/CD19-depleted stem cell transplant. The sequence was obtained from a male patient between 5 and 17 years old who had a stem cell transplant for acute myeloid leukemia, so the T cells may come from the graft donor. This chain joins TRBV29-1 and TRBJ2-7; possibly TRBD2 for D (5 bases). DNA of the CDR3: TGCAGCGCACGGGGTTTTATATCGGCGGAGTACTTC. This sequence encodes CSARGFISAEYF.